The 24 T cell receptor beta chains reported below all come from one sample, sequenced in a study of shared clonotypes between healthy human individuals. Profiling relied on immunoSEQ multiplex PCR, and the TCRdb table lists in-frame clones only, not all of them. The table lists approximately 810,000 clones, about 91% of them singletons. Naive CD8 cells, CD45RO-negative and positively selected for CCR7, excluded terminally differentiated effector memory CD45RA+ cells. Sequencing was carried out using naive CD8+ T cells sorted from blood. The receptors here all came from a man aged 30 to 39 in good health.

This rearrangement joins TRBV5-6 to TRBJ1-4; D perhaps matches TRBD1 (5 bases). Between the trimmed V and J ends, which lost 2 bases and 7 bases, there was a span of 15 bases. CDR1 and CDR2 (germline): SGHDT, YYEEEE. The CDR3 has 15 residues. Here the CDR3 reads CASSLAGTVAEKLFF. The DNA for the CDR3 is TGTGCCAGCAGCTTAGCCGGGACGGTGGCTGAAAAACTGTTTTTT.

On this clone: This sample includes further DNA sequences coding for the same CDR3. The V gene is TRBV9, the J gene TRBJ1-2; possible D gene TRBD1, 5 bases. The CDR3 is made up of 11 amino acids. V shed 7 bases and J shed 8 bases, with 12 bases lying between them. Germline CDR1 is SGDLS and CDR2 is YYNGEE. CDR3 nucleotides: TGTGCCAGCTCGAGTAGGGACGGCTACACCTTC. It encodes CASSSRDGYTF.

This CDR3 is CASSSTGLREDGQFF. CDR3 nucleotide sequence: TGTGCCAGCAGCTCCACGGGGTTGCGGGAGGACGGGCAGTTCTTC. The gene calls are TRBV7-9 and TRBJ2-1; 8 bases are shared with TRBD2. With V trimmed by 4 bases and J by 12 bases, 14 bases remained unmatched. Germline V gene lookup returns CDR1 SEHNR and CDR2 FQNEAQ (reference sequence). The CDR3 covers 15 residues.

The rearrangement joins TRBV29-1 to TRBJ2-1, with 14 bases that match TRBD2. This CDR3 is built from 20 residues. Per the germline V gene, CDR1 is SQVTM and CDR2 is ANQGSEA. The V segment lost 1 base and the J segment 6 bases; nucleotides outside the gene matches: 17. CDR3 sequence: CSVEAYRLAGGPSPPNEQFF. Written as DNA, the CDR3 is TGCAGCGTTGAAGCTTACAGACTAGCGGGAGGGCCATCCCCCCCCAATGAGCAGTTCTTC.

J is TRBJ1-4 and V is TRBV7-9; D is uncertain. Per germline, CDR1 SEHNR and CDR2 FQNEAQ (reference sequence). V was clipped by 5 bases and J by 5 bases, with 6 bases between them. There are 12 residues in the CDR3. CDR3 sequence: CASSQTNEKLFF. CDR3 DNA: TGTGCCAGCAGCCAAACGAATGAAAAACTGTTTTTT.

J is TRBJ1-5 and V is TRBV7-9, with D tentatively TRBD1 (5 bases). This CDR3 has 15 residues. Germline CDR1 is SEHNR and CDR2 is FQNEAQ (reference sequence). Trimming cost V 5 bases and J 4 bases, with 15 bases left between them. The CDR3 nucleotides are TGTGCCAGCAGCGGTATAGGGGATGGGAATCAGCCCCAGCATTTT. This sequence encodes CASSGIGDGNQPQHF.

This rearrangement joins TRBV2 to TRBJ1-1; D unclear. The CDR3 loop spans 13 amino acids. CDR1 is SNHLY, CDR2 FYNNEI, per germline. V was pared by 5 bases and J by 0 bases, with 7 bases between. This CDR3 is CASSPLMNTEAFF. Here the CDR3 DNA reads TGTGCCAGCAGTCCCCTCATGAACACTGAAGCTTTCTTT. Full variable domain (outside the CDR3, taken from reference TRBV2 and TRBJ1-1): EPEVTQTPSHQVTQMGQEVILRCVPISNHLYFYWYRQILGQKVEFLVSFYNNEISEKSEIFDDQFSVERPDGSNFTLKIRSTKLEDSAMYFCASSPLMNTEAFFGQGTRLTVV.

This chain joins TRBV15 and TRBJ2-1, with TRBD2 as a possible D gene (6 bases). The germline gives CDR1 LNHNV, CDR2 YYDKDF (reference sequence). The CDR3 loop spans 14 amino acids. The V gene lost 0 bases and the J gene lost 4 bases, with 7 bases spanning the gap. CDR3 sequence: CATSREEGYNEQFF. Here the CDR3 DNA reads TGTGCCACCAGCAGAGAGGAGGGATACAATGAGCAGTTCTTC.

The chain employs TRBV25-1 and TRBJ2-5; a weak D match, TRBD1 (5 bases). This CDR3 comprises 12 residues. The germline gives CDR1 MGHDK, CDR2 SYGVNS. V shed 7 bases and J shed 7 bases, with 13 bases lying between them. The CDR3 nucleotides read TGTGCCAGCACTGGGCTAACAGGGACCCAGTACTTC. Protein product: CASTGLTGTQYF.

This chain joins TRBV27 and TRBJ1-1; D is possibly TRBD1 (5 bases). The CDR3 is 14 residues long. Trimming cost V 4 bases and J 5 bases, with 14 bases left between them. The germline V gene has CDR1 MNHEY and CDR2 SMNVEV (reference sequence). CDR3 residues: CASSSPGGSTEAFF. In DNA form, the CDR3 reads TGTGCCAGCAGTTCGCCCGGGGGGTCGACTGAAGCTTTCTTT.

This rearrangement joins TRBV27 to TRBJ2-3; D remains unclear. Germline loops: CDR1 MNHEY, CDR2 SMNVEV (reference sequence). V was shortened by 8 bases and J by 2 bases, with 14 bases between the two germline ends. There are 14 residues in the CDR3. The CDR3 region is CASGVSDPTDTQYF. The DNA for the CDR3 is TGTGCCAGCGGGGTCTCTGACCCCACAGATACGCAGTATTTT.

The rearrangement uses TRBV6-5 and TRBJ1-3; 8 bases align to TRBD1. Per germline, CDR1 MNHEY and CDR2 SVGAGI. This CDR3 region has 15 residues. The J segment lost 4 bases and the V segment lost 6 bases, leaving 8 bases of the junction unmatched. The CDR3 sequence: CASSIDRGRGNTIYF. The CDR3 DNA reads TGTGCCAGCAGCATAGACAGGGGTCGAGGAAACACCATATATTTT.

The rearrangement joins TRBV30 to TRBJ2-7, with D perhaps matching TRBD1 (5 bases). With 3 bases removed from V and 4 bases from J, the gap between germline ends came to 10 bases. The V gene's germline CDR1 is GTSNPN and CDR2 SVGIG (reference sequence). The CDR3 has 12 amino acids. The chain's CDR3 is CAWSVGRYEQYF. In nucleotides, the CDR3 is TGTGCCTGGAGCGTGGGGCGGTACGAGCAGTACTTC. The complete variable domain, with remaining parts taken from reference TRBV30 and TRBJ2-7, reads SQTIHQWPATLVQPVGSPLSLECTVEGTSNPNLYWYRQAAGRGLQLLFYSVGIGQISSEVPQNLSASRPQDRQFILSSKKLLLSDSGFYLCAWSVGRYEQYFGPGTRLTVT.

CDR3 amino acids: CASSLIPGGPRETQYF. The CDR3 bases are TGTGCCAGCAGCTTAATCCCGGGAGGGCCACGAGAGACCCAGTACTTC. The chain recombines TRBV7-3 with TRBJ2-5; TRBD2 matches 8 bases. The CDR3 totals 16 residues. From germline, CDR1 is SGHTA and CDR2 FQGTGA. The trim removed 1 base at V and 4 bases at J, leaving 8 bases unmatched. Variable domain in full (rest from reference TRBV7-3 and TRBJ2-5): GAGVSQTPSNKVTEKGKYVELRCDPISGHTALYWYRQSLGQGPEFLIYFQGTGAADDSGLPNDRFFAVRPEGSVSTLKIQRTERGDSAVYLCASSLIPGGPRETQYFGPGTRLLVL.

The J gene is TRBJ1-3, the V gene TRBV6-5; D is ambiguous. The CDR3 consists of 15 residues. Germline V lookup: CDR1 MNHEY, CDR2 SVGAGI. The germline V and J ends were trimmed by 4 bases and 0 bases, with 10 bases remaining between them. For the CDR3, the DNA is TGTGCCAGCAGTTCCGGCGGCCACTCTGGAAACACCATATATTTT. As protein: CASSSGGHSGNTIYF.

The chain recombines TRBV5-4 with TRBJ2-2; 8 bases map to TRBD1. Trimming cost V 4 bases and J 2 bases; bases outside gene matches: 10. CDR1 is SGHNT and CDR2 is YYREEE in the germline V gene (reference sequence). This CDR3 has 17 amino acids. CDR3 in DNA: TGTGCCAGCAGCGTGGACTTTGGGACAGGAAACACCGGGGAGCTGTTTTTT. Protein: CASSVDFGTGNTGELFF.

V and J are TRBV7-9 and TRBJ2-7; D might be TRBD1 (6 bases). V shed 4 bases and J shed 2 bases, with 18 bases lying between them. The CDR3 length is 16 residues. In germline, CDR1 is SEHNR, CDR2 FQNEAQ (reference sequence). The CDR3 sequence is CASSSNRDTRAYEQYF. As DNA, the CDR3 is TGTGCCAGCAGCTCAAACCGGGACACAAGAGCCTACGAGCAGTACTTC.

The chain joins TRBV2 to TRBJ2-3, with 8 bases that match TRBD2. The V segment lost 1 base and the J segment 6 bases; nucleotides outside the gene matches: 3. This CDR3 contains 14 residues. Germline CDR1 reads SNHLY; CDR2 reads FYNNEI. Here the CDR3 DNA reads TGTGCCAGCAGTGAAGTAGCGGGACGGGATACGCAGTATTTT. Protein sequence: CASSEVAGRDTQYF.

The chain combines TRBV19 with TRBJ1-2, with 7 bases lining up with TRBD1. The V and J ends lost 3 bases and 3 bases, in that order; junction bases with no gene match: 7. Germline V CDR1 and CDR2: LNHDA, SQIVND (reference sequence). The CDR3 loop spans 15 amino acids. The CDR3 sequence: CASSMTRDSDYGYTF. CDR3 sequence (DNA): TGTGCCAGTAGTATGACGCGGGACAGCGACTATGGCTACACCTTC.

V usage is TRBV6-1 and J usage is TRBJ2-4, with D maybe TRBD2 (6 bases). The CDR3 is made up of 13 amino acids. Germline CDR1 MNHNS, CDR2 SASEGT. V lost 9 bases to trimming and J lost 0 bases, with 9 bases between them. CDR3 amino acids: CASTGLAKNIQYF. The CDR3 DNA follows: TGTGCCAGTACGGGACTAGCCAAAAACATTCAGTACTTC.

The chain has TRBV7-2 and TRBJ2-3; 9 nucleotides line up with TRBD1. The CDR3 length is 19 residues. CDR1 SGHTA and CDR2 FQGNSA come from the germline V gene. V lost 4 bases and J lost 0; bases outside the gene matches: 14. This CDR3 reads CASSSPRVQGATSTDTQYF. The CDR3 nucleotides are TGTGCCAGCAGCTCCCCCAGAGTACAGGGGGCTACTAGCACAGATACGCAGTATTTT.

CDR3 bases: TGTGCCACCAGCGTCGACAGAACCTACAATGAGCAGTTCTTC. Its protein is CATSVDRTYNEQFF. The V call is TRBV15, the J call TRBJ2-1; possible D gene TRBD1, 5 bases. CDR1 is LNHNV and CDR2 is YYDKDF in the germline V gene (reference sequence). The germline V and J ends were trimmed by 5 bases and 2 bases, with 10 bases remaining between them. This CDR3 comprises 14 residues.

The V call is TRBV30, the J call TRBJ1-1, with 8 bases fitting TRBD1. Germline CDR1 is GTSNPN and CDR2 is SVGIG (reference sequence). Unmatched junction bases numbered 6, after V lost 6 bases and J lost 3 bases. This CDR3 is 13 amino acids long. For the CDR3, the DNA is TGTGCCTGCTTACAGGGGGGTTACACTGAAGCTTTCTTT. Protein: CACLQGGYTEAFF.

V gene TRBV7-6 combines with J gene TRBJ1-1; 7 bases are shared with TRBD1. Trimming removed 4 bases from V and 3 bases from J; junction bases left unmatched: 14. The CDR3 runs to 17 residues. Germline V lookup: CDR1 SGHVS, CDR2 FNYEAQ. CDR3 region: CASSYNTGVRTDTEAFF. The CDR3 nucleotides read TGTGCCAGCAGCTATAATACAGGGGTTCGAACCGACACTGAAGCTTTCTTT.